This entry lists 32 T cell receptor beta chains sequenced from one sample in a study of blood T cell repertoires in COVID-19. The method was immunoSEQ multiplex PCR; TCRdb's version includes in-frame clones alone and lacks a portion of them. The sample holds about 160,000 clones, approximately 90% seen once. The sample was peripheral blood. The receptor set was obtained from a woman in her fifties or sixties who had recovered from COVID-19.

This clone was detected only once. V is TRBV11-2 and J is TRBJ2-3; D is perhaps TRBD1 (7 bases). Per germline, CDR1 SGHAT and CDR2 FQNNGV. V dropped 6 bases and J dropped 0 bases, with 16 bases sitting between them. The CDR3 is 16 amino acids. The CDR3 spells CASRAQGGGSTDTQYF. The CDR3 nucleotides are TGTGCCAGCAGGGCCCAGGGGGGTGGTAGCACAGATACGCAGTATTTT.

This clone was seen more than once but under ten times. The chain carries TRBV4-1 and TRBJ2-7; a weak D match, TRBD2 (5 bases). Deletions cut 0 bases from V and 6 bases from J, with 15 bases between. This CDR3 has 15 residues. Germline assignment: CDR1 MGHRA and CDR2 YSYEKL. CDR3 in amino acids: CASSQDLGRAVEQYF. DNA of the CDR3: TGCGCCAGCAGCCAAGATCTCGGGCGGGCGGTCGAGCAGTACTTC.

The chain carries TRBV11-3 and TRBJ2-1, with 9 bases matching TRBD2. With 6 bases clipped from V and 9 bases from J, the junction kept 9 bases outside the gene matches. CDR3 length: 14 amino acids. Germline lookup yields CDR1 SGHNT and CDR2 YENEEA. The DNA of the CDR3 is TGTGCCAGCAGGCGGACTAGCGCCAGGGGTGAGCAGTTCTTC. Encoded protein: CASRRTSARGEQFF.

This chain joins TRBV18 and TRBJ1-2, with D hard to call. In germline, CDR1 is KGHSH, CDR2 LQKENI. V was shortened by 5 bases and J by 4 bases, with 14 bases between the two germline ends. This CDR3 contains 14 residues. The CDR3: CASSNAYGGYGYTF. The CDR3 bases are TGTGCCAGCTCAAACGCGTATGGAGGCTATGGCTACACCTTC.

This clone was detected only once. This rearrangement joins TRBV5-1 to TRBJ2-5; D is perhaps TRBD2 (5 bases). This CDR3 contains 14 residues. V lost 5 bases to trimming and J lost 2 bases, with 13 bases between them. Germline lookup yields CDR1 SGHRS and CDR2 YFSETQ. The DNA of the CDR3 is TGCGCCAGCAGAGAGGGTCCGGATCAAGAGACCCAGTACTTC. Protein: CASREGPDQETQYF.

The chain is built from TRBV4-1 and TRBJ2-1, with TRBD1 as a possible D gene (6 bases). Germline V gives CDR1 MGHRA, CDR2 YSYEKL. The CDR3 totals 14 residues. V was trimmed by 1 base and J by 12 bases, leaving 16 bases between them. In nucleotides, the CDR3 is TGCGCCAGCAGCCAAGGGCAGGGGATGAGGAGGCAGTTCTTC. It codes for CASSQGQGMRRQFF.

The genes are TRBV10-3 and TRBJ2-2; TRBD1 agrees at 9 bases. The V segment lost 4 bases and the J segment 1 base; nucleotides outside the gene matches: 10. CDR3 length: 18 residues. The germline V gene has CDR1 ENHRY and CDR2 SYGVKD. CDR3 sequence reads: CAISGTLPGQGNTGELFF. The CDR3 region has the DNA TGTGCCATCAGTGGTACCTTACCGGGACAGGGGAACACCGGGGAGCTGTTTTTT.

The genes are TRBV6-2 or TRBV6-3 and TRBJ2-3; 9 bases map to TRBD2. Germline lookup yields CDR1 MNHEY and CDR2 SVGEGT. CDR3 length equals 16 residues. V gave up 2 bases and J gave up 0 bases; unmatched junction bases: 3. Here the CDR3 DNA reads TGTGCCAGCAGTTACGGCGGGGGGGCAAGCACAGATACGCAGTATTTT. Protein sequence: CASSYGGGASTDTQYF.

V gene TRBV6-5 combines with J gene TRBJ2-7; 7 nucleotides match TRBD2. The CDR3 length is 11 residues. J gave up 9 bases and V 6 bases, and 5 bases lay outside the gene matches. The germline gives CDR1 MNHEY, CDR2 SVGAGI. CDR3 in amino acids: CASSLGRVQYF. The CDR3 DNA sequence: TGTGCCAGCAGCCTGGGGAGGGTGCAGTACTTC.

The chain carries TRBV28 and TRBJ1-5, with D perhaps matching TRBD1 (6 bases). This CDR3 has 16 amino acids. Deletions cut 4 bases from V and 4 bases from J, with 17 bases between. Germline CDR1 reads MDHEN; CDR2 reads SYDVKM. The CDR3 spells CASSSGASPPNQPQHF. CDR3 in DNA: TGTGCCAGCAGTTCAGGGGCCTCTCCCCCGAATCAGCCCCAGCATTTT.

J is TRBJ2-7 and V is TRBV3-1 (or the pseudogene TRBV3-2); 10 bases are a match to TRBD1. The CDR3 runs to 15 residues. The junction had 3 bases not matched to a gene; V was cut back by 1 base and J by 3 bases. Germline V gives CDR1 LGHDT, CDR2 YNNKEL (reference sequence). CDR3 residues: CASSQGTGGFYEQYF. The CDR3 nucleotides are TGTGCCAGCAGCCAAGGGACAGGGGGTTTCTACGAGCAGTACTTC.

The chain couples TRBV20-1 to TRBJ2-1; weak D call: TRBD2 (5 bases). From germline, CDR1 is DFQATT and CDR2 SNEGSKA (reference sequence). Trimming pared 3 bases from V and 4 bases from J, leaving 13 bases between. There are 14 residues in the CDR3. This CDR3 reads CSASRTDAYNEQFF. In DNA form, the CDR3 reads TGCAGTGCTAGTAGGACTGATGCTTACAATGAGCAGTTCTTC.

V and J are TRBV7-3 and TRBJ2-7; D is perhaps TRBD2 (6 bases). V was trimmed by 5 bases and J by 3 bases, leaving 14 bases between them. The CDR3 is 14 amino acids. CDR1 and CDR2 (germline): SGHTA, FQGTGA. The CDR3 loop reads CASSHRDWLYEQYF. In DNA, the CDR3 is TGTGCCAGCAGCCACCGGGACTGGCTCTACGAGCAGTACTTC. Variable domain in full (rest from reference TRBV7-3 and TRBJ2-7): GAGVSQTPSNKVTEKGKYVELRCDPISGHTALYWYRQSLGQGPEFLIYFQGTGAADDSGLPNDRFFAVRPEGSVSTLKIQRTERGDSAVYLCASSHRDWLYEQYFGPGTRLTVT.

The chain joins TRBV18 to TRBJ1-2, with no clear D. The CDR3 covers 15 residues. The ends were cut back, 0 bases at V and 3 bases at J, with 11 bases in the middle. CDR1 is KGHSH, CDR2 LQKENI, per germline. The CDR3 reads CASSPPHQLDYGYTF. The CDR3 DNA is TGTGCCAGCTCACCACCGCACCAGTTGGACTATGGCTACACCTTC.

The chain combines TRBV7-9 with TRBJ2-5, with TRBD2 identical over 7 bases. The CDR3 spans 16 residues. The germline V gene has CDR1 SEHNR and CDR2 FQNEAQ (reference sequence). After removal of 6 bases from V and 2 bases from J, the junction contained 12 bases not matched to a gene. CDR3 nucleotides: TGTGCCAGCAGGAGGGGTCGCGCGGGGGAACAAGAGACCCAGTACTTC. This sequence encodes CASRRGRAGEQETQYF.

The chain carries TRBV6-5 and TRBJ1-2; D not resolved. Germline V lookup: CDR1 MNHEY, CDR2 SVGAGI. This CDR3 is built from 12 residues. With 4 bases removed from V and 2 bases from J, the gap between germline ends came to 5 bases. The CDR3 bases are TGTGCCAGCAGTTCCCTGAACTATGGCTACACCTTC. Amino acid sequence: CASSSLNYGYTF.

The chain joins TRBV28 to TRBJ1-3; D not resolved. This CDR3 comprises 16 residues. V gave up 1 base and J gave up 4 bases, with 14 bases separating them. Per the germline V gene, CDR1 is MDHEN and CDR2 is SYDVKM. Written as DNA, the CDR3 is TGTGCCAGCAGTTTATTTTCCCTTCCCGTGGGAAACACCATATATTTT. The encoded protein is CASSLFSLPVGNTIYF.

This clone was seen a single time. V gene TRBV3-1 (or the pseudogene TRBV3-2) combines with J gene TRBJ1-4; D is possibly TRBD1 (5 bases). The germline gives CDR1 LGHDT, CDR2 YNNKEL (reference sequence). This CDR3 region has 14 residues. The V gene lost 1 base and the J gene lost 6 bases, with 9 bases spanning the gap. CDR3 residues: CASSQVQGDEKLFF. CDR3 DNA sequence: TGTGCCAGCAGCCAAGTCCAGGGTGATGAAAAACTGTTTTTT.

The CDR3 is CASRSSGSSYNEQFF. The CDR3 DNA reads as TGTGCCAGCAGATCGAGCGGGAGCTCCTACAATGAGCAGTTCTTC. V usage is TRBV7-9 and J usage is TRBJ2-1; TRBD2 aligns across 8 bases. J was trimmed by 0 bases and V by 6 bases; bases with no gene match: 4. In germline, CDR1 is SEHNR, CDR2 FQNEAQ (reference sequence). The CDR3 is 15 amino acids.

This clone was counted once. CDR3: CASSRGGANTEAFF. The CDR3 DNA reads TGTGCCAGCAGTAGAGGGGGGGCGAACACTGAAGCTTTCTTT. The rearrangement uses TRBV28 and TRBJ1-1; D possibly corresponds to TRBD1 (6 bases). The CDR3 is 14 residues long. Germline values: CDR1 MDHEN, CDR2 SYDVKM. Trimming pared 5 bases from V and 1 base from J, leaving 11 bases between.

V usage is TRBV6-6 and J usage is TRBJ1-5, with 10 bases that match TRBD1. Losses at the gene ends were 6 bases for V and 1 base for J; bases not matched to a gene: 6. This CDR3 contains 16 residues. Germline V gene data show CDR1 as MNHNY and CDR2 as SVGAGI (reference sequence). CDR3 sequence reads: CASRAGTGASNQPQHF. The CDR3 DNA reads TGTGCCAGCAGAGCCGGGACAGGGGCCAGCAATCAGCCCCAGCATTTT.

The rearrangement uses TRBV19 and TRBJ1-2; a weak D match, TRBD1 (6 bases). The germline CDR1 and CDR2 sequences are LNHDA and SQIVND (reference sequence). This CDR3 is built from 11 residues. Trimming left V 6 bases short and J 5 bases short, with 7 bases between. For the CDR3, the DNA is TGTGCCAGTAGCAGGGGATATGGCTACACCTTC. Translation gives CASSRGYGYTF.

This clone was recorded only once. V is TRBV21-1 and J is TRBJ1-1; TRBD1 reflects the table's D call only, with no check against the DNA. TRBV21-1 is labeled a pseudogene. The CDR3 covers 18 residues. Here the CDR3 DNA reads TGTGCCAGCAGCAAGCCTCCGGGACAGGGGGCTTGGAACACTGAAGCTTTCTTT. The encoded protein is CASSKPPGQGAWNTEAFF.

The J gene is TRBJ2-5, the V gene TRBV4-1; TRBD1 matches at 8 bases. CDR3 length equals 15 residues. The V segment lost 2 bases and the J segment 3 bases; nucleotides outside the gene matches: 5. Germline V gene sequence: CDR1 MGHRA, CDR2 YSYEKL. This chain's CDR3 is CASSQPTTGEETQYF. The CDR3 nucleotides read TGCGCCAGCAGCCAACCGACGACAGGGGAAGAGACCCAGTACTTC.

This chain connects TRBV9 to TRBJ1-2, with 10 bases fitting TRBD1. The J segment lost 6 bases and the V segment lost 0 bases, leaving 2 bases of the junction unmatched. CDR3 size: 14 residues. Germline V CDR1 and CDR2: SGDLS, YYNGEE. The CDR3 sequence: CASSVVGTGDGYTF. The CDR3 region has the DNA TGTGCCAGCAGCGTAGTCGGGACAGGGGATGGCTACACCTTC. The variable domain in full, completed from reference TRBV9 and TRBJ1-2, reads DSGVTQTPKHLITATGQRVTLRCSPRSGDLSVYWYQQSLDQGLQFLIQYYNGEERAKGNILERFSAQQFPDLHSELNLSSLELGDSALYFCASSVVGTGDGYTFGSGTRLTVV.

The chain uses TRBV6-5 and TRBJ1-1; 7 bases are a match to TRBD1. After removal of 7 bases from V and 4 bases from J, the junction contained 9 bases not matched to a gene. In germline, CDR1 is MNHEY, CDR2 SVGAGI. This CDR3 region has 14 residues. CDR3 protein: CASNRQGPGTEAFF. In DNA, the CDR3 is TGTGCCAGCAATCGACAGGGTCCAGGCACTGAAGCTTTCTTT.

V is TRBV29-1 and J is TRBJ1-3; D gene uncertain. The CDR3 extends over 15 amino acids. Per the germline V gene, CDR1 is SQVTM and CDR2 is ANQGSEA. With 0 bases removed from V and 0 bases from J, the gap between germline ends came to 9 bases. The CDR3 bases are TGCAGCGTTGAAGATCGGGTGAGCTCTGGAAACACCATATATTTT. Its protein is CSVEDRVSSGNTIYF.

This rearrangement joins TRBV10-3 to TRBJ2-4; TRBD1 is a possible D gene (5 bases). In germline, CDR1 is ENHRY, CDR2 SYGVKD. The CDR3 contains 15 residues. V was cut by 3 bases and J by 3 bases, with 12 bases left in between. CDR3 sequence: CAISEQAMDKNIQYF. Written as DNA, the CDR3 is TGTGCCATCAGTGAACAGGCGATGGACAAAAACATTCAGTACTTC.

The chain combines TRBV7-2 with TRBJ1-1, with 8 bases lining up with TRBD1. The germline V gene encodes CDR1 SGHTA and CDR2 FQGNSA. The CDR3 spans 16 residues. With V trimmed by 5 bases and J by 4 bases, 12 bases remained unmatched. DNA for the CDR3: TGTGCCAGCAGCACCCCCCCGGACAGGGTAGCCACTGAAGCTTTCTTT. Translation: CASSTPPDRVATEAFF.

V gene TRBV11-3 combines with J gene TRBJ2-2; 9 bases fit TRBD1. V lost 1 base, J lost 4 bases, and 4 bases stayed unmatched. CDR1 is SGHNT, CDR2 YENEEA, per germline. CDR3 size: 16 residues. The CDR3 is CASSLGWDRATGELFF. The CDR3 region has the DNA TGTGCCAGCAGCTTAGGTTGGGACAGGGCCACCGGGGAGCTGTTTTTT.

The V and J genes are TRBV9 and TRBJ2-1; D uncertain. The germline V gene has CDR1 SGDLS and CDR2 YYNGEE. The V and J ends lost 0 bases and 3 bases respectively, with 10 bases between them. This CDR3 comprises 15 residues. CDR3 sequence (DNA): TGTGCCAGCAGCGTAGGAATACAGAACTACAATGAGCAGTTCTTC. Its protein product is CASSVGIQNYNEQFF.

J is TRBJ2-5 and V is TRBV4-3, with 8 bases lining up with TRBD2. The CDR3 is made up of 16 amino acids. Germline CDR1 LGHNA, CDR2 YSLEER. V lost 3 bases, J lost 5 bases, and 11 bases stayed unmatched. CDR3 region: CASSHRFAGGEETQYF. The CDR3 coding sequence is TGCGCCAGCAGCCACCGCTTCGCGGGGGGCGAGGAGACCCAGTACTTC.